This TCR beta chain appears in the sequencing data of a study of shared clonotypes between healthy human individuals. The germline V gene encodes CDR1 MNHEY and CDR2 SMNVEV (reference sequence). V lost 5 bases, J lost 7 bases, and 18 bases lay in between. This CDR3 has 14 amino acids. PCR replicates performed on unsorted PBMC used approximately 300 ng DNA, some 30,000 T cell genomes. Repertoires were generated with immunoSEQ multiplex PCR, while TCRdb's copy carries only in-frame clones and drops some. The sample shows approximately 470,000 clones, approximately 82% of them seen only once. The V gene is TRBV27, the J gene TRBJ2-7; TRBD2 is a possible D gene (6 bases). The TCR sequence derives from a woman between 40 and 55 years old in good health. Some clones in this sample may be carry-over from other donors' samples. The sample taken for sequencing was PBMCs. Here the CDR3 DNA reads TGTGCCAGCAGTCGGACACGCGGGGCTATGGAGCAGTACTTC. This translates into CASSRTRGAMEQYF.